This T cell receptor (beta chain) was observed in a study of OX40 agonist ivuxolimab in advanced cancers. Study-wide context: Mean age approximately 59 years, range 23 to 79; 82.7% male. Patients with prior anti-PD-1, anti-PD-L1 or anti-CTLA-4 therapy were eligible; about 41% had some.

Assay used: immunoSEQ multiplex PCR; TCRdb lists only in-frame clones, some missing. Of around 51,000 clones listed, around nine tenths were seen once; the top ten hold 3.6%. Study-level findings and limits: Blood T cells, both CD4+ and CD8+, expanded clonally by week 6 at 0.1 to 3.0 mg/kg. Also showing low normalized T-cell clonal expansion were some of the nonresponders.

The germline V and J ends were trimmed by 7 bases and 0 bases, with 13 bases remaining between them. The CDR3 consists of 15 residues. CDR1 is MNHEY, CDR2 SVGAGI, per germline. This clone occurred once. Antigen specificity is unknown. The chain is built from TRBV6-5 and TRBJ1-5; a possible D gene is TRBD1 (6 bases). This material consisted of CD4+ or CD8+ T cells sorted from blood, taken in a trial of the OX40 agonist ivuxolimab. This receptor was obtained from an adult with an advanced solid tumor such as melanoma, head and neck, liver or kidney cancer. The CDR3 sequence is CASTSQGYSNQPQHF. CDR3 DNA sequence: TGTGCCAGCACAAGCCAGGGGTATAGCAATCAGCCCCAGCATTTT.